This T cell receptor (beta chain) was captured by sequencing in a study of lymphopenia after photon versus proton radiotherapy. Findings of the study overall: Larger post-nadir TCR diversity loss correlated inversely with survival in deceased patients. Photon-treated patients lost naive T cells and TCR diversity; proton-treated stayed stable.

TCRdb keeps only in-frame clones here, not all; method: immunoSEQ multiplex PCR. The sample lists around 31,000 clones, 85% to 90% occurring once. To note about this clone: Its antigen is not identified.

Germline V CDR1 and CDR2: MNHNS, SASEGT. V was trimmed by 7 bases and J by 2 bases, leaving 12 bases between them. This CDR3 spans 14 amino acids. The gene calls are TRBV6-1 and TRBJ1-5, with no clear D. This receptor was taken from a woman in her 70s with pancreatic cancer. Some clones in this sample may be carry-over from other donors' samples. Sequencing used peripheral blood, obtained from a patient treated with proton-based radiotherapy. CDR3 amino acids: CASKPQERNQPQHF. As DNA, the CDR3 is TGTGCCAGCAAGCCTCAGGAACGCAATCAGCCCCAGCATTTT.